The 26 T cell receptor beta chains given below trace back to one sample, sequenced in a study of breast tumors, draining lymph nodes, adjacent tissues. The lymph nodes were axillary draining lymph nodes from breast cancer patients. TCRdb processed the multiplex PCR reads anew with MiXCR; each CDR3 protein has one entry. The table records about 180,000 distinct CDR3 sequences, 30% to 35% of them present only once. What was sequenced was axillary lymph node tissue. Receptor source: a female donor with breast cancer. Some clones in this sample may be carry-over from other donors' samples.

V is TRBV7-9 and J is TRBJ2-5; D is unresolved. Germline CDR1 is SEHNR and CDR2 is FQNEAQ (reference sequence). This CDR3 has 9 residues. V lost 9 bases and J lost 5, with 4 bases in between. The CDR3 loop reads CARRETQYF. CDR3 sequence (DNA): TGTGCCAGAAGGGAGACCCAGTACTTC.

This clonotype appeared a few times. This chain links TRBV5-1 with TRBJ1-1, with 7 positions matching TRBD1. V was clipped by 0 bases and J by 6 bases; unmatched bases: 5. The length of the CDR3 is 14 residues. Germline V CDR1 and CDR2: SGHRS, YFSETQ. The CDR3 reads CASSLALQGAEAFF. The DNA for the CDR3 is TGCGCCAGCAGCTTGGCCCTCCAGGGGGCTGAAGCTTTCTTT.

J is TRBJ1-1 and V is TRBV29-1; D perhaps matches TRBD1 (6 bases). The V and J ends lost 4 bases and 6 bases respectively, with 15 bases between them. Looked up from germline, CDR1 is SQVTM and CDR2 is ANQGSEA. The CDR3 sequence is 13 residues long. CDR3 protein: CSVGAGGGAEAFF. The CDR3 DNA is TGCAGCGTTGGAGCGGGGGGCGGCGCTGAAGCTTTCTTT.

As to this clonotype: Possible read error: a much larger clone is one base away. V is TRBV12-3 or TRBV12-4 and J is TRBJ1-5; D may be TRBD1 (5 bases). V was pared by 3 bases and J by 0 bases, with 15 bases between. The CDR3 loop spans 17 amino acids. The CDR3 protein is CASSFARGGYSNQPQHF. The CDR3 DNA reads TGTGCCAGCAGTTTCGCGAGGGGAGGGTATAGCAATCAGCCCCAGCATTTT.

As regards this clonotype: It may be a read error: a sequence one base away is much more abundant. The chain recombines TRBV30 with TRBJ2-7; D unclear. The CDR3 runs 11 residues. Germline CDR1 is GTSNPN and CDR2 is SVGIG (reference sequence). With 2 bases removed from V and 2 bases from J, the gap between germline ends came to 4 bases. The CDR3 reads CAWSSAYEQYF. The DNA of the CDR3 is TGTGCCTGGAGTTCTGCCTACGAGCAGTACTTC.

This clonotype was seen ten or more times. This chain joins TRBV9 and TRBJ2-7, with D possibly TRBD2 on 6 matching bases. V gave up 4 bases and J gave up 3 bases, with 14 bases separating them. In germline, CDR1 is SGDLS, CDR2 YYNGEE. The CDR3 is 14 amino acids. Written as DNA, the CDR3 is TGTGCCAGCAGCCCACGGGGGACCGACTACGAGCAGTACTTC. As protein: CASSPRGTDYEQYF.

There are many counts of this clonotype. As DNA, the CDR3 is TGTGCCAGCAGCGAAACCGGGACAGCAGACTCCTATGGCTACACCTTC. Protein: CASSETGTADSYGYTF. The chain carries TRBV11-3 and TRBJ1-2, with 7 bases fitting TRBD1. V lost 5 bases to trimming and J lost 4 bases; unmatched junction nucleotides: 13. The CDR3 runs to 16 residues. The germline gives CDR1 SGHNT, CDR2 YENEEA.

This clonotype has at least ten counts. This rearrangement joins TRBV20-1 to TRBJ2-1; TRBD2 matches at 9 bases. Germline CDR1 reads DFQATT; CDR2 reads SNEGSKA (reference sequence). V gave up 2 bases and J gave up 6 bases; unmatched junction bases: 8. This CDR3 is 15 amino acids long. The CDR3 nucleotides read TGCAGTGCTAGATTTGTGGCGGGAGGGCCCAATGAGCAGTTCTTC. Translating it yields CSARFVAGGPNEQFF.

Notes on this clonotype: The junction departs from the called germline gene at one end, perhaps through a read error. The V call is TRBV27, the J call TRBJ2-7; the D is unclear. This CDR3 is 13 amino acids long. The germline gives CDR1 MNHEY, CDR2 SMNVEV (reference sequence). The CDR3 DNA reads TGTGCCAACAGTTTATCGGTTACCTACGAGCAGTACTTC. This gives the protein CANSLSVTYEQYF.

This chain links TRBV7-9 with TRBJ2-5; 9 bases align to TRBD2. V lost 4 bases and J lost 5; bases outside the gene matches: 23. The CDR3 length is 20 residues. Germline V CDR1 and CDR2: SEHNR, FQNEAQ (reference sequence). CDR3 loop: CASSSASSGLSGGRTETQYF. The CDR3 DNA is TGTGCCAGCAGCTCAGCCAGCTCTGGACTGAGCGGGGGGCGGACGGAGACCCAGTACTTC.

V gene TRBV6-5 combines with J gene TRBJ2-7, with 9 bases fitting TRBD1. Germline V CDR1 and CDR2: MNHEY, SVGAGI. V shed 5 bases and J 3 bases; nucleotides not matched to a gene: 8. There are 15 residues in the CDR3. CDR3 residues: CASSPPGTGFYEQYF. The CDR3 DNA is TGTGCCAGCAGTCCCCCCGGGACAGGGTTCTACGAGCAGTACTTC.

For this clonotype: A much larger clone differs from this one at a single base, so this may be a read error. The chain uses TRBV7-3 and TRBJ2-7; D remains unclear. Germline CDR1 and CDR2: SGHTA and FQGTGA. CDR3 length equals 14 residues. V was shortened by 5 bases and J by 5 bases, with 16 bases between the two germline ends. The CDR3 DNA reads TGTGCCAGCAGCCTACATGACCGAATTAACGAGCAGTACTTC. Amino acid sequence: CASSLHDRINEQYF.

This clonotype appeared a few times. The genes are TRBV6-1 and TRBJ2-5, with 8 nucleotides matching TRBD2. The CDR3 loop spans 17 amino acids. Losses at the gene ends were 1 base for V and 5 bases for J; bases not matched to a gene: 12. The V gene's germline CDR1 is MNHNS and CDR2 SASEGT. The CDR3, as DNA: TGTGCCAGCAGTGAAGGAGGTCTGGGGGCGGGAGGCGAGACCCAGTACTTC. Its protein product is CASSEGGLGAGGETQYF.

This clonotype was counted many times. The rearrangement uses TRBV6-1 and TRBJ2-7; D not certain. V dropped 2 bases and J dropped 5 bases, with 16 bases sitting between them. CDR3 length equals 15 residues. CDR1 is MNHNS, CDR2 SASEGT, per germline. As DNA, the CDR3 is TGTGCCAGCAGTGAACCAGGCGAGGCACCCCACGAGCAGTACTTC. Protein: CASSEPGEAPHEQYF.

The rearrangement joins TRBV27 to TRBJ2-5, with a weak D call TRBD2 (5 bases). The CDR3 contains 13 residues. The germline V and J ends were trimmed by 2 bases and 9 bases, with 13 bases remaining between them. Germline values: CDR1 MNHEY, CDR2 SMNVEV (reference sequence). CDR3 nucleotides: TGTGCCAGCAGTTTAAATCGGGGTGGGGCCCAGTACTTC. Its protein product is CASSLNRGGAQYF.

The J gene is TRBJ2-5, the V gene TRBV7-2; weak D call: TRBD1 (6 bases). Germline V gene lookup returns CDR1 SGHTA and CDR2 FQGNSA. This CDR3 is built from 15 residues. V was cut by 5 bases and J by 5 bases, with 18 bases left in between. The CDR3 DNA reads as TGTGCCAGCAGCCCACAGGGTGGCACCGGGGAGACCCAGTACTTC. Protein sequence: CASSPQGGTGETQYF. The complete variable domain, with remaining parts taken from reference TRBV7-2 and TRBJ2-5, reads GAGVSQSPSNKVTEKGKDVELRCDPISGHTALYWYRQSLGQGLEFLIYFQGNSAPDKSGLPSDRFSAERTGGSVSTLTIQRTQQEDSAVYLCASSPQGGTGETQYFGPGTRLLVL.

This clonotype was seen many times. The chain is built from TRBV7-8 and TRBJ1-2; 9 bases align to TRBD1. Unmatched junction bases numbered 6, after V lost 2 bases and J lost 8 bases. The CDR3 spans 14 residues. CDR1 and CDR2 from the germline V gene are SGHVS and FQNEAQ. CDR3 in amino acids: CASSLTGQGFGYTF. As DNA, the CDR3 is TGTGCCAGCAGCTTAACGGGACAGGGTTTCGGCTACACCTTC.

The chain is built from TRBV12-3 or TRBV12-4 and TRBJ2-2; 8 nucleotides match TRBD1. J lost 7 bases, V lost 0 bases, and 10 bases had no gene match. CDR3 size: 17 residues. CDR3 residues: CASSLAFGQGCFGELFF. CDR3 DNA sequence: TGTGCCAGCAGTTTAGCATTCGGACAGGGTTGCTTCGGGGAGCTGTTTTTT.

This clonotype occurred many times. The V gene is TRBV7-3, the J gene TRBJ2-6; 7 bases match TRBD1. Germline lookup yields CDR1 SGHTA and CDR2 FQGTGA. The CDR3 consists of 16 residues. The ends lost 5 bases at V and 1 base at J; junction bases unmatched: 5. The CDR3 DNA is TGTGCCAGCAGCGTGTACAGGGGTTCTGGGGCCAACGTCCTGACTTTC. Residues: CASSVYRGSGANVLTF.

This clonotype was counted a few times. The CDR3 reads CASSSQRGNIQYF. The DNA of the CDR3 is TGTGCCAGCAGCTCACAAAGGGGAAACATTCAGTACTTC. The V gene is TRBV13, the J gene TRBJ2-4, with a possible D match to TRBD1 (5 bases). The germline V and J ends were trimmed by 4 bases and 6 bases, with 10 bases remaining between them. The CDR3 totals 13 residues. Per the germline V gene, CDR1 is PRHDT and CDR2 is FYEKMQ (reference sequence).

This clonotype was picked up many times. The CDR3, as DNA: TGCGCCAGCAGCTTGGAGGACAGGGCCGGGGATACGCAGTATTTT. This gives the protein CASSLEDRAGDTQYF. The chain uses TRBV5-1 and TRBJ2-3; the match to TRBD1 covers 8 bases. V dropped 0 bases and J dropped 6; count of bases not matched to a gene: 6. This CDR3 is 15 amino acids long. Germline CDR1 SGHRS, CDR2 YFSETQ.

This clonotype has a count of ten or more. The chain carries TRBV18 and TRBJ1-5; no definite D call. The CDR3 has 13 amino acids. Trimming removed 2 bases from V and 3 bases from J, with 5 bases in between. The germline V gene has CDR1 KGHSH and CDR2 LQKENI. CDR3 sequence: CASSPEFNQPQHF. DNA of the CDR3: TGTGCCAGCTCACCAGAGTTCAATCAGCCCCAGCATTTT.

V gene TRBV19 combines with J gene TRBJ1-5; 12 bases fit TRBD1. After removal of 4 bases from V and 11 bases from J, the junction contained 18 bases not matched to a gene. Looked up from germline, CDR1 is LNHDA and CDR2 is SQIVND (reference sequence). This CDR3 is built from 18 residues. CDR3 amino acids: CASSSTPRDRGRGETQHF. The CDR3 DNA reads TGTGCCAGTAGTAGCACGCCCCGGGACAGGGGGCGAGGAGAGACCCAGCATTTT. Using reference TRBV19 and TRBJ1-5 for the parts outside the CDR3, the full variable domain is DGGITQSPKYLFRKEGQNVTLSCEQNLNHDAMYWYRQDPGQGLRLIYYSQIVNDFQKGDIAEGYSVSREKKESFPLTVTSAQKNPTAFYLCASSSTPRDRGRGETQHFGDGTRLSIL.

The sample holds many counts of this clonotype. The chain recombines TRBV20-1 with TRBJ1-2, with 7 bases that match TRBD1. V trimming: 0 bases; J trimming: 2 bases; junction bases outside the gene matches: 12. Germline loops: CDR1 DFQATT, CDR2 SNEGSKA (reference sequence). The CDR3 is 17 residues long. CDR3 coding DNA: TGCAGTGCTAGAGATCCGACAAACCTAGGGGGCAACTATGGCTACACCTTC. It codes for CSARDPTNLGGNYGYTF.

This clonotype was observed many times. The chain is built from TRBV3-1 and TRBJ2-3; D unclear. The CDR3 is made up of 12 amino acids. Germline V gene data show CDR1 as LGHDT and CDR2 as YNNKEL (reference sequence). V lost 5 bases and J 0 bases, leaving 3 bases between the germline ends. The CDR3 nucleotides read TGTGCCAGCAGCTCCAGCACAGATACGCAGTATTTT. It translates to CASSSSTDTQYF.

Ten or more counts support this clonotype. The chain links TRBV20-1 to TRBJ1-6; D gene uncertain. Germline V lookup: CDR1 DFQATT, CDR2 SNEGSKA (reference sequence). V lost 1 base and J lost 0, with 10 bases in between. The CDR3 loop spans 16 amino acids. CDR3 nucleotide sequence: TGCAGTGCTAGAGTGTCTGTGAGCTCCTATAATTCACCCCTCCACTTT. Its protein product is CSARVSVSSYNSPLHF.